This T cell receptor beta chain was identified in a study of cytomegalovirus exposure and HLA in healthy donors. Study-wide results and caveats: Accounts indicate the classifier identified cytomegalovirus status with strong specificity and sensitivity.

In regard to this clone: Antigen specificity is unknown.

The method was immunoSEQ multiplex PCR; TCRdb's version includes in-frame clones alone and lacks a portion of them. Of roughly 150,000 clones detected, nearly 90% appear once; the ten largest clones hold 4% to 5%. The sequence came from a man between 18 and 35 years old in good health and CMV-seropositive. The specimen sequenced was PBMCs.

The CDR3 DNA sequence: TGTGCCAGCTCCCGGACTAGCGGGAGTCTTGTTTATGAGCAGTTCTTC. This gives the protein CASSRTSGSLVYEQFF. This chain uses TRBV18 with TRBJ2-1; TRBD2 aligns across 13 bases. V dropped 6 bases and J dropped 8; count of bases not matched to a gene: 10. The CDR3 is made up of 16 amino acids. CDR1 and CDR2 (germline): KGHSH, LQKENI.